This T cell receptor (beta chain) stems from a study of PD-L1 blockade in urothelial cancer. Across the whole study: Patients started atezolizumab around 2014, 1,200 mg intravenously every 3 weeks. Men with urothelial cancer arising in the bladder made up about 85% of the roughly 29 patients. Each participant's history included 0 to 3 prior chemotherapy regimens. Study-wide results and limits: Improved survival was predicted by pretreatment blood TCR clonality below the median.

The time point denotes: pretreatment peripheral blood. The repertoire was sequenced with immunoSEQ multiplex PCR; TCRdb's copy has only in-frame clones and lacks some. The repertoire holds 35,000 to 50,000 clones, around 84% seen once, with around 15% in the top ten. The CDR3 contains 14 residues. Trimming removed 5 bases from V and 7 bases from J; junction bases left unmatched: 11. Germline V gene data show CDR1 as SQVTM and CDR2 as ANQGSEA. Sample share makes this clone medium-sized. The antigen is unknown. The V call is TRBV29-1, the J call TRBJ2-1, with TRBD1 matching over 7 bases. This receptor was obtained from a man aged 55 to 69 with urothelial cancer. Sample: PBMCs, taken around atezolizumab (anti-PD-L1) treatment. The CDR3 spells CSVYTITGVNEQFF. CDR3 sequence (DNA): TGCAGCGTTTATACTATTACAGGGGTGAATGAGCAGTTCTTC.